This is a list of T cell receptor beta chains from one sample in a study of CD8+ T cells in alopecia areata. Only in-frame clones appear in the TCRdb table, and some are missing; sequencing was by immunoSEQ multiplex PCR. The sample holds over 150,000 clones; just over 55% are singletons and the top ten take 4% to 6%. What was sequenced was CD8+ T cells sorted from blood. The receptors shown here come from a human donor in good health. Each CDR3 is given with its conserved first and last residue. A D gene is named only where the DNA matches it firmly. Not all rows give a size; the values are once, few, many and, for expanded clones, a class.

v_gene: TRBV2; j_gene: TRBJ1-1; d_gene: TRBD1; abundance: -; CDR3aa: CASSTGDLLTAEAFF; CDR3nt: TGTGCCAGCAGTACAGGGGACCTGCTTACGGCCGAAGCTTTCTTT
v_gene: TRBV7-9; j_gene: TRBJ2-7; d_gene: -; abundance: -; CDR3aa: CASSSVQGNEQYF; CDR3nt: TGTGCCAGCAGCTCTGTTCAAGGGAACGAGCAGTACTTC
v_gene: TRBV7-9; j_gene: TRBJ2-5; d_gene: -; abundance: -; CDR3aa: CASSEYGGRQETQYF; CDR3nt: TGTGCCAGCAGCGAATACGGGGGGCGCCAAGAGACCCAGTACTTC
v_gene: TRBV7-9; j_gene: TRBJ2-1; d_gene: -; abundance: -; CDR3aa: CASSAQWDEQFF; CDR3nt: TGTGCCAGCAGCGCTCAATGGGATGAGCAGTTCTTC
v_gene: TRBV29-1; j_gene: TRBJ2-1; d_gene: -; abundance: -; CDR3aa: CSVEDPVVDEQFF; CDR3nt: TGCAGCGTTGAAGATCCGGTAGTTGATGAGCAGTTCTTC
v_gene: TRBV4-1; j_gene: TRBJ2-5; d_gene: TRBD1; abundance: -; CDR3aa: CASSSGQGIQETQYF; CDR3nt: TGCGCCAGCAGTTCCGGACAGGGGATTCAAGAGACCCAGTACTTC
v_gene: TRBV25-1; j_gene: TRBJ1-2; d_gene: -; abundance: few; CDR3aa: CASESYGYTF; CDR3nt: TGTGCCAGCGAATCATATGGCTACACCTTC
v_gene: TRBV7-9; j_gene: TRBJ1-1; d_gene: -; abundance: -; CDR3aa: CASSLGYTEAFF; CDR3nt: TGTGCCAGCAGCTTAGGATACACTGAAGCTTTCTTT
v_gene: TRBV11-2; j_gene: TRBJ2-1; d_gene: -; abundance: -; CDR3aa: CASSSDRTDEQFF; CDR3nt: TGTGCCAGCAGCTCGGACCGAACCGATGAGCAGTTCTTC
v_gene: TRBV7-9; j_gene: TRBJ2-5; d_gene: -; abundance: -; CDR3aa: CASSPIPGGETQYF; CDR3nt: TGTGCCAGCAGCCCAATCCCAGGGGGGGAGACCCAGTACTTC
v_gene: TRBV5-6; j_gene: TRBJ1-5; d_gene: -; abundance: -; CDR3aa: CASSSQGNQPQHF; CDR3nt: TGTGCCAGCAGCTCGCAGGGAAATCAGCCCCAGCATTTT
v_gene: TRBV23-1; j_gene: TRBJ1-4; d_gene: -; abundance: few; CDR3aa: CASSQSGLFLTNEKLFF; CDR3nt: TGCGCCAGCAGTCAGTCCGGACTGTTTTTGACTAATGAAAAACTGTTTTTT
v_gene: TRBV7-9; j_gene: TRBJ1-6; d_gene: -; abundance: -; CDR3aa: CASSPSVNSPLHF; CDR3nt: TGTGCCAGCAGCCCATCGGTGAATTCACCCCTCCACTTT
v_gene: TRBV13; j_gene: TRBJ2-7; d_gene: TRBD2; abundance: -; CDR3aa: CASSGRGDPYEQYF; CDR3nt: TGTGCCAGCAGCGGCCGGGGGGACCCCTACGAGCAGTACTTC
v_gene: TRBV5-1; j_gene: TRBJ1-2; d_gene: -; abundance: -; CDR3aa: CASTQSNVQNGYTF; CDR3nt: TGCGCCAGCACCCAATCCAACGTCCAAAATGGCTACACCTTC
v_gene: TRBV11-2; j_gene: TRBJ1-2; d_gene: TRBD1; abundance: -; CDR3aa: CASYLGGTTNYGYTF; CDR3nt: TGTGCCAGCTACTTAGGGGGCACTACGAACTATGGCTACACCTTC
v_gene: TRBV25-1; j_gene: TRBJ1-1; d_gene: -; abundance: -; CDR3aa: CASSESGLPAGAEAFF; CDR3nt: TGTGCCAGCAGTGAATCGGGGCTCCCCGCGGGGGCTGAAGCTTTCTTT
v_gene: TRBV4-1; j_gene: TRBJ2-7; d_gene: -; abundance: few; CDR3aa: CASSLFDGGYEQYF; CDR3nt: TGCGCCAGCAGCCTCTTTGATGGGGGCTACGAGCAGTACTTC
v_gene: TRBV4-1; j_gene: TRBJ2-2; d_gene: -; abundance: few; CDR3aa: CASSQDRSEELFF; CDR3nt: TGCGCCAGCAGCCAAGATCGGAGCGAGGAGCTGTTTTTT
v_gene: TRBV28; j_gene: TRBJ2-7; d_gene: TRBD1; abundance: few; CDR3aa: CASSPPQGAEQYF; CDR3nt: TGTGCCAGCAGTCCCCCGCAGGGGGCCGAGCAGTACTTC
v_gene: TRBV4-1; j_gene: TRBJ2-1; d_gene: TRBD1; abundance: -; CDR3aa: CASSQDPGQGREQFF; CDR3nt: TGCGCCAGCAGCCAAGATCCGGGACAGGGCCGGGAGCAGTTCTTC
v_gene: TRBV14; j_gene: TRBJ1-5; d_gene: -; abundance: -; CDR3aa: CASSQDFRQPQHF; CDR3nt: TGTGCCAGCAGCCAAGACTTTAGGCAGCCCCAGCATTTT
v_gene: TRBV30; j_gene: TRBJ1-1; d_gene: -; abundance: -; CDR3aa: CAWSLGGTEAFF; CDR3nt: TGTGCCTGGAGTCTGGGGGGGACTGAAGCTTTCTTT
v_gene: TRBV4-1; j_gene: TRBJ1-4; d_gene: -; abundance: -; CDR3aa: CASSQEAEGRIGEKLFF; CDR3nt: TGCGCCAGCAGCCAAGAGGCTGAGGGCCGGATTGGGGAAAAACTGTTTTTT
v_gene: TRBV29-1; j_gene: TRBJ2-3; d_gene: TRBD2; abundance: -; CDR3aa: CSVELAGGTGDTQYF; CDR3nt: TGCAGCGTGGAGTTAGCGGGGGGGACGGGAGATACGCAGTATTTT
v_gene: TRBV27; j_gene: TRBJ1-3; d_gene: -; abundance: -; CDR3aa: CASSPTGFGNTIYF; CDR3nt: TGTGCCAGCAGCCCCACAGGGTTTGGAAACACCATATATTTT
v_gene: TRBV4-1; j_gene: TRBJ2-5; d_gene: TRBD2; abundance: -; CDR3aa: CASSLDAGGGETQYF; CDR3nt: TGCGCCAGCAGCCTGGACGCGGGGGGGGGAGAGACCCAGTACTTC
v_gene: TRBV6-5; j_gene: TRBJ1-2; d_gene: TRBD1; abundance: medium-sized; CDR3aa: CASSYATGVGTYGYTF; CDR3nt: TGTGCCAGCAGTTACGCGACAGGGGTTGGAACATATGGCTACACCTTC
v_gene: TRBV27; j_gene: TRBJ1-1; d_gene: -; abundance: -; CDR3aa: CASSLAANTEAFF; CDR3nt: TGTGCCAGCAGTTTAGCAGCGAACACTGAAGCTTTCTTT
v_gene: TRBV4-1; j_gene: TRBJ2-7; d_gene: -; abundance: few; CDR3aa: CASSQGLSGRYEQYF; CDR3nt: TGCGCCAGCAGCCAAGGCCTCTCGGGCCGCTACGAGCAGTACTTC
v_gene: TRBV27; j_gene: TRBJ1-6; d_gene: -; abundance: -; CDR3aa: CASSYRPNSPLHF; CDR3nt: TGTGCCAGCAGTTATCGGCCCAATTCACCCCTCCACTTT
v_gene: TRBV19; j_gene: TRBJ2-1; d_gene: TRBD2; abundance: -; CDR3aa: CASSAGLAVTSSYNEQFF; CDR3nt: TGTGCCAGTAGTGCGGGACTAGCGGTGACGAGCTCCTACAATGAGCAGTTCTTC
v_gene: TRBV7-8; j_gene: TRBJ2-3; d_gene: -; abundance: few; CDR3aa: CASSSPEGRLPDTQYF; CDR3nt: TGTGCCAGCAGCTCCCCTGAGGGGCGCCTCCCTGATACGCAGTATTTT
v_gene: TRBV7-9; j_gene: TRBJ2-3; d_gene: -; abundance: -; CDR3aa: CASSLANPNADTQYF; CDR3nt: TGTGCCAGCAGCTTAGCGAACCCAAATGCAGATACGCAGTATTTT
v_gene: TRBV29-1; j_gene: TRBJ2-3; d_gene: -; abundance: -; CDR3aa: CSVDFRTDTQYF; CDR3nt: TGCAGCGTTGATTTCCGCACAGATACGCAGTATTTT
v_gene: TRBV11-2; j_gene: TRBJ2-5; d_gene: -; abundance: -; CDR3aa: CASSLDRGRNQETQYF; CDR3nt: TGTGCCAGCAGCTTAGATCGGGGGCGAAACCAAGAGACCCAGTACTTC
v_gene: TRBV19; j_gene: TRBJ1-1; d_gene: -; abundance: few; CDR3aa: CASSIAGWDTEAFF; CDR3nt: TGTGCCAGTAGTATTGCAGGGTGGGACACTGAAGCTTTCTTT
v_gene: TRBV5-6; j_gene: TRBJ1-2; d_gene: -; abundance: -; CDR3aa: CASSYSDSLPPGGYTF; CDR3nt: TGTGCCAGCAGCTACTCCGACAGCCTCCCTCCGGGGGGCTACACCTTC
v_gene: TRBV7-8; j_gene: TRBJ2-2; d_gene: TRBD2; abundance: few; CDR3aa: CASSLGAGDGTGELFF; CDR3nt: TGTGCCAGCAGCCTGGGAGCGGGGGATGGCACCGGGGAGCTGTTTTTT
v_gene: TRBV6-5; j_gene: TRBJ2-7; d_gene: -; abundance: -; CDR3aa: CASSAGIINHEQYF; CDR3nt: TGTGCCAGCAGTGCCGGGATCATAAACCACGAGCAGTACTTC
v_gene: TRBV19; j_gene: TRBJ1-1; d_gene: -; abundance: -; CDR3aa: CASSHRNTEAFF; CDR3nt: TGTGCCAGCTCGCATCGGAACACTGAAGCTTTCTTT
v_gene: TRBV5-6; j_gene: TRBJ2-1; d_gene: -; abundance: -; CDR3aa: CASSLGTGGGQFF; CDR3nt: TGTGCCAGCAGCCTGGGGACTGGGGGCGGGCAGTTCTTC
v_gene: TRBV25-1; j_gene: TRBJ2-5; d_gene: -; abundance: -; CDR3aa: CASSDPPGETQYF; CDR3nt: TGTGCCAGCAGTGACCCCCCTGGAGAGACCCAGTACTTC
v_gene: TRBV2; j_gene: TRBJ2-7; d_gene: TRBD2; abundance: -; CDR3aa: CASSLAVSYEQYF; CDR3nt: TGTGCCAGCAGCCTAGCGGTCTCCTACGAGCAGTACTTC
v_gene: TRBV5-4; j_gene: TRBJ1-1; d_gene: -; abundance: -; CDR3aa: CASSFDGGDTEAFF; CDR3nt: TGTGCCAGCAGCTTCGACGGGGGCGACACTGAAGCTTTCTTT
v_gene: TRBV19; j_gene: TRBJ2-7; d_gene: -; abundance: -; CDR3aa: CASTPGTSSREQYF; CDR3nt: TGTGCCAGTACCCCAGGGACATCCAGTCGGGAGCAGTACTTC
v_gene: TRBV2; j_gene: TRBJ1-2; d_gene: -; abundance: few; CDR3aa: CASSRTATGTNYGYTF; CDR3nt: TGTGCCAGCTCCCGGACCGCCACCGGGACTAACTATGGCTACACCTTC
v_gene: TRBV2; j_gene: TRBJ1-4; d_gene: -; abundance: few; CDR3aa: CASSLGTGEKLFF; CDR3nt: TGTGCCAGCAGCCTGGGGACGGGAGAAAAACTGTTTTTT
v_gene: TRBV7-9; j_gene: TRBJ2-1; d_gene: -; abundance: few; CDR3aa: CASSSRGYVDNEQFF; CDR3nt: TGTGCCAGCAGCTCCAGGGGCTATGTCGACAATGAGCAGTTCTTC